This TCR beta chain was captured by sequencing in a study of shared clonotypes between healthy human individuals. Findings of the study overall: Compared with memory subsets, naive subsets generally had larger estimated richness. Limitation of the genetic and exposure-history diversity represented came from the few donors.

A remark on this clone: The target antigen is unknown.

V was shortened by 5 bases and J by 4 bases, with 16 bases between the two germline ends. CDR3 length equals 15 residues. Germline values: CDR1 MNHNY, CDR2 SVGAGI (reference sequence). Per sorted-subset replicate PCR, input was about 180 ng DNA, representing roughly 28,000 T cell genomes. Some clones are missing from TCRdb's copy, which holds only in-frame ones; the method was immunoSEQ multiplex PCR. In the table there are roughly 1.4 million clones, approximately 98.5% of which are singletons. Input material: naive CD4+ T cells sorted from blood. Documented subset: CD45RA+ positively selected. The rearrangement links TRBV6-6 to TRBJ2-3, with TRBD2 as a possible D gene (7 bases). This TCR was sampled from a man aged 30 to 45 in good health. The CDR3 sequence: CASSQRGGGADTQYF. CDR3 DNA: TGTGCCAGCAGTCAAAGGGGGGGTGGCGCAGATACGCAGTATTTT.